Sequencing of this TCR beta chain was carried out in a study of CD8 T cells in Susac syndrome. Of note for this clonotype: Its antigen is unknown.

This CDR3 contains 17 residues. Germline CDR1 is MGHRA and CDR2 is YSYEKL. The V end lost 3 bases, the J end lost 3 bases, and 18 bases lay between the germline ends. General study findings and limits: The study conceded that relatively few individuals underwent its TCR sequencing and HLA analysis.

Random-hexamer reverse transcription was applied to about 0.5 to 1 ug RNA. The method of amplification for TCR beta CDR3 was immunoSEQ multiplex PCR, covering 54 Vbeta and 13 Jbeta. TCRdb re-called the immunoSEQ multiplex PCR reads with MiXCR, one entry per CDR3 protein. The table has around 77,000 distinct CDR3 sequences, 96% seen once. The authors sequenced TCR beta from blood CD8+ and CD4+ T cells. TEMRA cells were FACS-enriched, while CD8+ and CD4+ T cells were negatively isolated. The sequence came from a human donor with multiple sclerosis. This chain joins TRBV4-1 and TRBJ2-1; D remains ambiguous. The sequenced sample consisted of CD4+ T cells from PBMCs. CDR3 in amino acids: CASSHFLMGLGYNEQFF. Here the CDR3 DNA reads TGCGCCAGCAGCCATTTCCTAATGGGTCTTGGCTACAATGAGCAGTTCTTC.